This T cell receptor (beta chain) was identified in a study of immune heterogeneity within non-small cell lung tumors. Study summary: A few squamous cell carcinomas, 10 non-squamous carcinomas and 1 not otherwise specified made up the tumors.

This clonotype appeared many times. What it binds is not known. The TCR beta CDR3 region was amplified by multiplex PCR employing 32 V and 13 J primers. TCRdb passed the multiplex PCR reads through MiXCR, listing each CDR3 protein once. The sample contains 10,000 to 15,000 distinct CDR3 sequences, approximately 22% of which appear only once. Study-wide points: In tumor regions, T-cell clonality showed a moderate but significant correlation with local tumor mutational burden (R roughly 0.37). Alongside site-unique high-frequency clones, identical dominant CDR3 beta clonotypes recurred across tumor sites within a patient. Across individual patients, the high-frequency T-cell receptor beta clonotypes were largely distinct.

Per germline, CDR1 MRHNA and CDR2 SNTAGT. The CDR3 has 15 residues. The junction had 7 bases not matched to a gene; V was cut back by 2 bases and J by 10 bases. The starting template was genomic DNA from bulk tumor, 600 ng per sample. Several biopsies per primary tumor, spaced far apart, were taken during surgery. With untreated, newly diagnosed non-small cell lung cancer, the patients went on to undergo curative surgery. This sequence joins TRBV6-4 and TRBJ2-1; 11 bases map to TRBD2. This sequence was found in a man in his fifties with non-small cell lung cancer. Input material: lung tumor tissue. The CDR3: CASSDLSGGAGEQFF. The CDR3 nucleotides are TGTGCCAGCAGTGACCTTAGCGGGGGGGCCGGGGAGCAGTTCTTC.